The TCR beta chain under discussion was sequenced for a study of CD8+ T cells in alopecia areata. Overall study results and limits: Relative to normal scalp, lesional scalp, especially alopecia totalis/universalis, showed higher clonality. Clonality in the scalp and expanded CD8+ clones ranked among the top 100 were significantly decreased by tofacitinib.

Once RNA had been extracted, it was reverse transcribed into cDNA to act as the sequencing template. Measured with immunoSEQ multiplex PCR; TCRdb has only the in-frame clones, and not every one. The sample has 250,000 to 300,000 clones, about 62% seen once; the top ten hold around 1.7%. A note on this clone: Its antigen is unidentified.

As for treatment: oral pan-JAK inhibitor, 5-10 mg twice daily. Sorted out of PBMCs were CD4+ T cells and CD8+ T cells. CDR1 and CDR2 from the germline V gene are SGHTA and FQGNSA. Unmatched junction bases numbered 3, after V lost 3 bases and J lost 6 bases. The CDR3 sequence is 13 residues long. Material: CD4+ T cells sorted from blood, obtained at week 24, from a patient treated with tofacitinib. The gene calls are TRBV7-2 and TRBJ2-3, with 7 bases matching TRBD1. The sequence was collected from a human donor with alopecia areata. The CDR3 protein is CASSFKGADTQYF. The DNA for the CDR3 is TGTGCCAGCAGCTTCAAGGGGGCGGATACGCAGTATTTT.